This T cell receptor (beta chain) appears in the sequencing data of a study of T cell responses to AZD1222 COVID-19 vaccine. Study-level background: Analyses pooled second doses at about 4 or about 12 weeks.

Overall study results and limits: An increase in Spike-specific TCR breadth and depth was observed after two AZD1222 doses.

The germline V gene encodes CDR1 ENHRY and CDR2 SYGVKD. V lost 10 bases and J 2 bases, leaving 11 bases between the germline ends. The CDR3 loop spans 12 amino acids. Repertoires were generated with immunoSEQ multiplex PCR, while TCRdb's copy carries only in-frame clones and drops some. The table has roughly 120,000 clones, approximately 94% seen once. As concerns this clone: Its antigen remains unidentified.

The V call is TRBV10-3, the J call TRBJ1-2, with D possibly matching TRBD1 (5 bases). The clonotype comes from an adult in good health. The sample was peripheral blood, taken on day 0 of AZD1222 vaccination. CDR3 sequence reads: CATRDGNYGYTF. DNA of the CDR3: TGTGCCACCAGGGACGGGAACTATGGCTACACCTTC.